These 9 T cell receptor beta chains were sequenced from one sample in a study of regulatory T cells in long-lasting Graves disease. Time point indicated: newly diagnosed GD, antithyroid drugs for less than 3 months. Extracted RNA from PBMCs served as the source of the TCR library. With iRepertoire HTBI primers and Arm-PCR of CDR3 regions, TCR beta libraries were built. TCRdb re-called the multiplex PCR reads with MiXCR, one entry per CDR3 protein. The repertoire holds about 380,000 distinct CDR3 sequences, with less than 20% as singletons. The sequencing used peripheral blood mononuclear cells (PBMCs), collected at new diagnosis, from a patient treated with antithyroid drugs. The receptors here all came from a female donor with Graves disease.

The rearrangement uses TRBV13 and TRBJ2-7, with 7 positions matching TRBD1. Germline V lookup: CDR1 PRHDT, CDR2 FYEKMQ (reference sequence). CDR3 length equals 16 residues. The ends lost 5 bases at V and 5 bases at J; junction bases unmatched: 15. The CDR3 loop reads CASSSTGVLGFDEQYF. As DNA, the CDR3 is TGTGCCAGCAGCAGCACAGGGGTTCTGGGGTTTGACGAGCAGTACTTC.

This clonotype was counted many times. V is TRBV5-4 and J is TRBJ1-1; D is unresolved. Germline loops: CDR1 SGHNT, CDR2 YYREEE (reference sequence). CDR3 length: 15 amino acids. Trimming took 0 bases from V and 3 from J, leaving 12 bases between them. CDR3 nucleotides: TGTGCCAGCAGCTTGGAGGCGGGTATGGACACTGAAGCTTTCTTT. This codes for CASSLEAGMDTEAFF.

This clonotype was detected a few times. The chain uses TRBV7-9 and TRBJ2-5; TRBD1 might be the D (5 bases). The CDR3 runs 13 residues. Trimming cost V 4 bases and J 5 bases, with 11 bases left between them. Germline loops: CDR1 SEHNR, CDR2 FQNEAQ (reference sequence). DNA of the CDR3: TGTGCCAGCAGCTCGACAGCCCGGGAGACCCAGTACTTC. Protein product: CASSSTARETQYF.

This clonotype was observed many times. The J gene is TRBJ1-2, the V gene TRBV3-1; D remains ambiguous. CDR1 is LGHDT and CDR2 is YNNKEL in the germline V gene (reference sequence). V lost 0 bases, J lost 4 bases, and 12 bases lay in between. The CDR3 extends over 15 amino acids. CDR3 sequence (DNA): TGTGCCAGCAGCCAAGATCTTAGTCAGTCCTATGGCTACACCTTC. Translating gives CASSQDLSQSYGYTF.

J is TRBJ1-2 and V is TRBV19; no clear D gene. V was trimmed by 3 bases and J by 0 bases, leaving 17 bases between them. Germline CDR1 LNHDA, CDR2 SQIVND (reference sequence). The CDR3 has 17 residues. This chain's CDR3 is CASSILGGSSPNYGYTF. In DNA, the CDR3 is TGTGCCAGTAGTATTCTAGGCGGATCTTCCCCTAACTATGGCTACACCTTC.

This chain connects TRBV29-1 to TRBJ1-1; TRBD1 might be the D (6 bases). The CDR3 runs 14 residues. Per the germline V gene, CDR1 is SQVTM and CDR2 is ANQGSEA. The V gene lost 6 bases and the J gene lost 7 bases, with 21 bases spanning the gap. The CDR3 DNA reads as TGCAGCGTACGTGGCAGGGGTCGGTCTCTTGAAGCTTTCTTT. Translated, it gives CSVRGRGRSLEAFF.

There are a few counts of this clonotype. V is TRBV5-4 and J is TRBJ1-4; D unclear. CDR3 size: 17 residues. Germline V gene sequence: CDR1 SGHNT, CDR2 YYREEE (reference sequence). Trimming cost V 4 bases and J 0 bases, with 16 bases left between them. CDR3: CASSPSPGGPTNEKLFF. CDR3 bases: TGTGCCAGCAGCCCTTCCCCCGGCGGACCAACTAATGAAAAACTGTTTTTT.

There are many counts of this clonotype. This CDR3 reads CASSLGQGARYEQYF. For the CDR3, the DNA is TGTGCCAGCAGCTTAGGACAGGGGGCGCGCTACGAGCAGTACTTC. The chain employs TRBV11-2 and TRBJ2-7; TRBD1 matches at 10 bases. The CDR3 extends over 15 amino acids. V shed 1 base and J 3 bases; nucleotides not matched to a gene: 3. Germline CDR1 and CDR2: SGHAT and FQNNGV.

There are a few counts of this clonotype. The chain carries TRBV11-2 and TRBJ2-5; D perhaps matches TRBD2 (6 bases). Trimming removed 2 bases from V and 4 bases from J, with 17 bases in between. Germline assignment: CDR1 SGHAT and CDR2 FQNNGV. The CDR3 loop spans 16 amino acids. Written as DNA, the CDR3 is TGTGCCAGCAGCTTACGAACGGGAGTTGGATTAGAGACCCAGTACTTC. As protein: CASSLRTGVGLETQYF.